This paragraph reports one T cell receptor beta chain. Hyperthyroidism, newly diagnosed and lasting under 2 months, affected patients aged 18 to 65. V shed 8 bases and J 2 bases; nucleotides not matched to a gene: 6. In germline, CDR1 is DFQATT, CDR2 SNEGSKA (reference sequence). The CDR3 extends over 14 amino acids. TCR beta CDR3 sequences were amplified from RNA transcripts. First-round RT-PCR targeting the TCR CDR3 was performed with the HTBI primer set. TCRdb reprocessed the multiplex PCR reads via MiXCR and lists one record per CDR3 protein. In the table there are about 300,000 distinct CDR3 sequences, around 16% of which are singletons. The entry originates in a study of T cells in Graves' hyperthyroidism and ophthalmopathy.

This chain connects TRBV20-1 to TRBJ2-6, with 7 bases that match TRBD1. Sample: blood. This receptor was identified in a man under 40 with Graves' hyperthyroidism. The CDR3: CSFKGAPGANVLTF. The CDR3 nucleotides are TGCAGTTTTAAGGGGGCCCCTGGGGCCAACGTCCTGACTTTC.